Presented here are 3 T cell receptor beta chains from one specimen sequenced in a study of lymphopenia after photon versus proton radiotherapy (dated by TCRdb to the late 2010s). The library came from the immunoSEQ multiplex PCR assay. The table comes from immuneACCESS by way of TCRdb, which keeps in-frame sequences with V and J called. Part of the clones is missing from these tables; in studies checked, under half for an unresolved V gene and the rest for unknown reasons. For this sample the table gives around 160,000 clones, of which more than 85% were detected only once. The ten top clones hold approximately 4.6% of the sample. The specimen was peripheral blood, collected from a patient treated with photon-based radiotherapy. These receptors originate from a man aged 50 or older with gastric cancer.

This chain links TRBV10-2 with TRBJ2-1; maybe TRBD1 (5 bases). CDR1 and CDR2 from the germline V gene are WSHSY and SAAADI. This CDR3 is built from 14 residues. V lost 3 bases and J 2 bases, leaving 8 bases between the germline ends. CDR3 in amino acids: CASSDETAYNEQFF. The CDR3 DNA reads as TGCGCCAGCAGTGATGAGACAGCCTACAATGAGCAGTTCTTC.

The V and J genes are TRBV5-6 and TRBJ2-5, with 13 bases identical to TRBD2. Germline loops: CDR1 SGHDT, CDR2 YYEEEE. The V segment lost 3 bases and the J segment 3 bases; nucleotides outside the gene matches: 8. This CDR3 has 17 amino acids. The CDR3 region is CASSSRTGLAGKETQYF. CDR3 coding DNA: TGTGCCAGCAGCTCACGAACGGGACTAGCGGGAAAAGAGACCCAGTACTTC.

The chain carries TRBV13 and TRBJ1-2, with TRBD1 matching 10 bases. Trimming took 5 bases from V and 7 from J; bases not matched to a gene: 16. This CDR3 has 17 residues. Looked up from germline, CDR1 is PRHDT and CDR2 is FYEKMQ (reference sequence). This chain's CDR3 is CASSGGGTGEESGGYTF. CDR3 bases: TGTGCCAGCAGCGGTGGCGGGACAGGGGAGGAGAGTGGTGGCTACACCTTC. Looking up the rest from reference TRBV13 and TRBJ1-2 gives the full variable domain: AAGVIQSPRHLIKEKRETATLKCYPIPRHDTVYWYQQGPGQDPQFLISFYEKMQSDKGSIPDRFSAQQFSDYHSELNMSSLELGDSALYFCASSGGGTGEESGGYTFGSGTRLTVV.